These 16 T cell receptor beta chains originate from one sample sequenced in a study of blood T cell repertoires in COVID-19. The method was immunoSEQ multiplex PCR; TCRdb's version includes in-frame clones alone and lacks a portion of them. The table records about 270,000 clones, 88% of them present only once. The sample comprised PBMCs or T cells enriched from blood (not recorded which). The receptors originated from a woman in her fifties or sixties who had recovered from COVID-19.

V gene TRBV3-1 (or the pseudogene TRBV3-2) combines with J gene TRBJ2-5; 10 bases align to TRBD2. The CDR3 runs 15 residues. J gave up 0 bases and V 2 bases, and 0 bases lay outside the gene matches. Germline CDR1 LGHDT, CDR2 YNNKEL (reference sequence). Here the CDR3 DNA reads TGTGCCAGCAGCCAAACTAGCGGGAACCAAGAGACCCAGTACTTC. Its protein product is CASSQTSGNQETQYF.

This clone appeared once. The rearrangement links TRBV4-3 to TRBJ2-3; TRBD2 aligns across 7 bases. J gave up 6 bases and V 0 bases, and 3 bases lay outside the gene matches. The CDR3 is 14 residues long. Germline CDR1 is LGHNA and CDR2 is YSLEER. The CDR3 sequence is CASSQDRGEDTQYF. CDR3 nucleotides: TGCGCCAGCAGCCAAGATCGGGGGGAGGATACGCAGTATTTT.

The V call is TRBV2, the J call TRBJ2-1; tentative D call: TRBD1 (6 bases). CDR3 size: 14 residues. Germline CDR1 is SNHLY and CDR2 is FYNNEI. Trimming removed 1 base from V and 9 bases from J, with 13 bases in between. The CDR3 sequence is CASSEEQGVGEQFF. The CDR3 DNA reads as TGTGCCAGCAGTGAAGAACAGGGTGTCGGTGAGCAGTTCTTC.

This chain joins TRBV7-9 and TRBJ2-7, with TRBD2 matching over 9 bases. The CDR3 contains 17 residues. Per the germline V gene, CDR1 is SEHNR and CDR2 is FQNEAQ (reference sequence). The trim removed 5 bases at V and 3 bases at J, leaving 14 bases unmatched. CDR3: CASSPKPPGLAVYEQYF. The CDR3 DNA is TGTGCCAGCAGCCCTAAACCTCCGGGACTAGCCGTCTACGAGCAGTACTTC.

J is TRBJ2-5 and V is TRBV30; 12 nucleotides align to TRBD1. V lost 2 bases and J lost 6; bases outside the gene matches: 13. Germline CDR1 and CDR2: GTSNPN and SVGIG (reference sequence). The CDR3 is 17 residues long. The CDR3 here is CAWSQPSGTGGAKTQYF. The DNA of the CDR3 is TGTGCCTGGAGTCAACCTTCCGGGACAGGGGGCGCAAAGACCCAGTACTTC.

The V call is TRBV28, the J call TRBJ1-6; D possibly corresponds to TRBD1 (5 bases). This CDR3 is 15 amino acids long. Germline lookup yields CDR1 MDHEN and CDR2 SYDVKM. With 2 bases removed from V and 7 bases from J, the gap between germline ends came to 12 bases. The CDR3 region has the DNA TGTGCCAGCAGTTTAGGAGGGGCGCGGAATTCACCCCTCCACTTT. Residues: CASSLGGARNSPLHF.

The V and J genes are TRBV15 and TRBJ2-7; TRBD1 matches at 9 bases. The CDR3 length is 15 residues. With 4 bases clipped from V and 4 bases from J, the junction kept 8 bases outside the gene matches. Germline assignment: CDR1 LNHNV and CDR2 YYDKDF (reference sequence). CDR3 loop: CATSMGSGQGYEQYF. CDR3 nucleotide sequence: TGTGCCACCAGCATGGGTTCGGGACAGGGATACGAGCAGTACTTC.

The chain employs TRBV29-1 and TRBJ1-1, with D possibly matching TRBD1 (6 bases). Deletions cut 8 bases from V and 0 bases from J, with 13 bases between. The germline V gene has CDR1 SQVTM and CDR2 ANQGSEA. This CDR3 is 13 amino acids long. CDR3 sequence: CSYSDRLNTEAFF. The CDR3 region has the DNA TGCAGCTACTCCGACAGGTTGAACACTGAAGCTTTCTTT.

The chain links TRBV12-3 or TRBV12-4 to TRBJ1-5, with 7 bases fitting TRBD1. V lost 7 bases and J lost 4; bases outside the gene matches: 4. The CDR3 has 13 amino acids. CDR3 residues: CASTRQGNQPQHF. The DNA for the CDR3 is TGTGCCAGCACCCGACAGGGAAATCAGCCCCAGCATTTT.

The V and J genes are TRBV19 and TRBJ2-5; TRBD2 matches at 12 bases. Germline assignment: CDR1 LNHDA and CDR2 SQIVND (reference sequence). The CDR3 runs 13 residues. V shed 9 bases and J 5 bases; nucleotides not matched to a gene: 4. CDR3 nucleotide sequence: TGTGCCAGCCGGACTAGCGGGAAGGAGACCCAGTACTTC. Amino acid sequence: CASRTSGKETQYF.

The CDR3 sequence: CASSVTSSGANVLTF. The CDR3 DNA reads as TGTGCCAGCAGCGTGACTAGCTCTGGGGCCAACGTCCTGACTTTC. This chain links TRBV27 with TRBJ2-6, with D tentatively TRBD2 (6 bases). Germline CDR1 MNHEY, CDR2 SMNVEV (reference sequence). The CDR3 sequence is 15 residues long. Between the trimmed V and J ends, which lost 6 bases and 0 bases, there was a span of 9 bases. Full variable domain (rest looked up from reference TRBV27 and TRBJ2-6): EAQVTQNPRYLITVTGKKLTVTCSQNMNHEYMSWYRQDPGLGLRQIYYSMNVEVTDKGDVPEGYKVSRKEKRNFPLILESPSPNQTSLYFCASSVTSSGANVLTFGAGSRLTVL.

V is TRBV28 and J is TRBJ1-2; no definite D call. The CDR3 covers 13 residues. CDR1 and CDR2 (germline): MDHEN, SYDVKM. Deletions cut 1 base from V and 5 bases from J, with 8 bases between. The CDR3: CASSLSRVYGYTF. CDR3 sequence (DNA): TGTGCCAGCAGTTTATCCCGGGTGTATGGCTACACCTTC.

This clone has ten or more counts. The V and J genes are TRBV7-9 and TRBJ2-2; the match to TRBD1 covers 7 bases. The length of the CDR3 is 16 residues. V shed 5 bases and J 2 bases; nucleotides not matched to a gene: 8. The germline V gene encodes CDR1 SEHNR and CDR2 FQNEAQ (reference sequence). The CDR3 bases are TGTGCCAGCAGCAGTAGACAGGGTCCCAACACCGGGGAGCTGTTTTTT. Amino acid sequence: CASSSRQGPNTGELFF.

The genes are TRBV11-2 and TRBJ1-1; D not resolved. Trimming cost V 3 bases and J 2 bases, with 16 bases left between them. The V gene's germline CDR1 is SGHAT and CDR2 FQNNGV. The CDR3 has 16 residues. CDR3 sequence (DNA): TGTGCCAGCAGCTTCGGGGTGTTGCGGGGAAACACTGAAGCTTTCTTT. Translation: CASSFGVLRGNTEAFF.

This chain uses TRBV6-5 with TRBJ2-3; D possibly corresponds to TRBD1 (6 bases). The length of the CDR3 is 16 residues. V shed 2 bases and J shed 0 bases, with 12 bases lying between them. Germline V gene sequence: CDR1 MNHEY, CDR2 SVGAGI. The CDR3 nucleotides read TGTGCCAGCAGTTACGGGGGCGGCGGGAGCACAGATACGCAGTATTTT. It yields the protein CASSYGGGGSTDTQYF.

This clone has only one observation. The chain carries TRBV30 and TRBJ1-3; possibly TRBD1 for D (6 bases). V lost 3 bases, J lost 0 bases, and 6 bases lay in between. The CDR3 totals 13 residues. Germline V gives CDR1 GTSNPN, CDR2 SVGIG (reference sequence). The CDR3 spells CAWRDSSGNTIYF. CDR3 nucleotides: TGTGCCTGGAGGGACAGCTCTGGAAACACCATATATTTT.